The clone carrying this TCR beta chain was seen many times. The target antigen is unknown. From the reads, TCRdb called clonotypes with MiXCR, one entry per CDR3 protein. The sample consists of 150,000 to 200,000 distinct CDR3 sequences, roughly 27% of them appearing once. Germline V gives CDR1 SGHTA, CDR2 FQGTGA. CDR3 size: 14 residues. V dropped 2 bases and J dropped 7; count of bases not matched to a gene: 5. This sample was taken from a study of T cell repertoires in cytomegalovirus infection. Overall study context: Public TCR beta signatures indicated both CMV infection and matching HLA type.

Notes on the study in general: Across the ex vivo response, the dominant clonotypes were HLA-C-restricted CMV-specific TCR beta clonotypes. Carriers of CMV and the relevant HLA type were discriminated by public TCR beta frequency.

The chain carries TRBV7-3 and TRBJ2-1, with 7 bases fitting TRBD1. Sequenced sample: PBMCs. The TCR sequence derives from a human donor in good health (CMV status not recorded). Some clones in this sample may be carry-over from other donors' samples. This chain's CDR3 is CASSLDRAGNEQFF. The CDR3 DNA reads TGTGCCAGCAGCTTAGACAGGGCAGGTAATGAGCAGTTCTTC.